The 21 T cell receptor beta chains below all came from one sample that was sequenced in a study of T cells in Graves' hyperthyroidism and ophthalmopathy. Using RNA transcripts as the source, TCR beta CDR3 regions were amplified. First-round RT-PCR of the TCR CDR3 relied on the HTBI primer set. TCRdb analysed the multiplex PCR reads with MiXCR anew, one entry per CDR3 protein. The sample has 370,000 or so distinct CDR3 sequences; around 16% are singletons. Specimen: blood. The source is a woman aged 18-30 years with Graves' hyperthyroidism that later progressed to Graves' ophthalmopathy.

This clonotype was counted at least ten times. This sequence joins TRBV18 and TRBJ2-7; possibly TRBD2 for D (6 bases). The CDR3 has 16 residues. CDR1 KGHSH and CDR2 LQKENI come from the germline V gene. V shed 5 bases and J shed 1 base, with 18 bases lying between them. The CDR3 reads CASSAGSGRKSYEQYF. As DNA, the CDR3 is TGTGCCAGCTCAGCCGGGTCAGGGAGGAAATCCTACGAGCAGTACTTC.

About this clonotype itself: A much larger clone differs from this one at a single base, so this may be a read error. J is TRBJ2-1 and V is TRBV30; 9 bases line up with TRBD1. The CDR3 has 17 amino acids. Germline values: CDR1 GTSNPN, CDR2 SVGIG (reference sequence). The DNA of the CDR3 is TGTGCCTGGAGTGCGATCATGCCGGGACAGGGTTACAATCAGCAGTTCTTC. This gives the protein CAWSAIMPGQGYNQQFF.

The chain joins TRBV3-1 to TRBJ2-1, with TRBD2 matching over 11 bases. From germline, CDR1 is LGHDT and CDR2 YNNKEL (reference sequence). After removal of 3 bases from V and 6 bases from J, the junction contained 13 bases not matched to a gene. The CDR3 length is 18 residues. The CDR3 DNA reads TGTGCCAGCAGCCAGTTAGCCCTGACTAGCGGGAAACTCAATGAGCAGTTCTTC. As protein: CASSQLALTSGKLNEQFF.

This clonotype was counted at least ten times. This CDR3 reads CSAPDPASGRRATYNEQFF. The CDR3 bases are TGCAGTGCGCCAGATCCGGCTAGCGGGAGAAGAGCGACTTACAATGAGCAGTTCTTC. The V and J genes are TRBV20-1 and TRBJ2-1; 10 bases agree with TRBD2. CDR1 is DFQATT and CDR2 is SNEGSKA in the germline V gene (reference sequence). With 6 bases clipped from V and 4 bases from J, the junction kept 21 bases outside the gene matches. The CDR3 length is 19 residues.

Points on this clonotype: It may be a read error: a sequence one base away is much more abundant. The rearrangement uses TRBV27 and TRBJ1-6, with D possibly being TRBD1 (6 bases). The ends were cut back, 6 bases at V and 7 bases at J, with 16 bases in the middle. The length of the CDR3 is 15 residues. The germline CDR1 and CDR2 sequences are MNHEY and SMNVEV (reference sequence). The CDR3 region is CASRPGVWRNSPLHF. In DNA form, the CDR3 reads TGTGCCAGCAGGCCAGGGGTATGGAGAAATTCACCCCTCCACTTT.

Comments on this clonotype: This may come from a read error, since a much larger clone is one base off. Since the CDR3 does not end with the conserved phenylalanine or tryptophan, this likely comes from a read error. This chain uses TRBV28 with TRBJ2-1, with 7 bases that match TRBD2. The V and J ends lost 2 bases and 4 bases, in that order; junction bases with no gene match: 5. This CDR3 is built from 15 residues. Germline CDR1 and CDR2: MDHEN and SYDVKM. CDR3 loop: CASSLLAERYNEQFL. CDR3 coding DNA: TGTGCCAGCAGTTTACTAGCGGAAAGGTACAATGAGCAGTTCCTC.

There are many counts of this clonotype. V usage is TRBV2 and J usage is TRBJ2-1; no reliable D call. Per the germline V gene, CDR1 is SNHLY and CDR2 is FYNNEI. The CDR3 extends over 11 amino acids. Trimming left V 7 bases short and J 8 bases short, with 9 bases between. The CDR3 nucleotides read TGTGCCAGCAAGGTTGAGCATGAGCAGTTCTTC. Its translation: CASKVEHEQFF.

This clonotype was recorded many times. The rearrangement joins TRBV6-1 to TRBJ2-2; 11 bases agree with TRBD2. CDR1 and CDR2 (germline): MNHNS, SASEGT. The CDR3 covers 15 residues. Trimming removed 7 bases from V and 8 bases from J; junction bases left unmatched: 9. CDR3 DNA: TGTGCCAGCAAAGGAGAACTAGCGGGAGCTGGGGAGCTGTTTTTT. Protein product: CASKGELAGAGELFF.

This clonotype was observed a few times. The chain is built from TRBV4-3 and TRBJ2-7, with unresolved D. This CDR3 is built from 13 residues. V dropped 3 bases and J dropped 3 bases, with 9 bases sitting between them. Germline V gene data show CDR1 as LGHNA and CDR2 as YSLEER. In nucleotides, the CDR3 is TGCGCCAGCAGCCAGACGGGCCACTACGAGCAGTACTTC. This gives the protein CASSQTGHYEQYF.

Note on this clonotype: Mismatch with germline at one junction end may stem from a read error. The chain carries TRBV29-1 and TRBJ2-7; 7 bases match TRBD2. In germline, CDR1 is SQVTM, CDR2 ANQGSEA. This CDR3 contains 11 residues. CDR3 in amino acids: CSVGGGYEQCF. The CDR3 nucleotides are TGCAGCGTTGGGGGGGGGTACGAGCAGTGCTTC.

This clonotype appeared many times. The chain employs TRBV7-9 and TRBJ1-5, with no clear D. The CDR3 loop spans 12 amino acids. The V end lost 2 bases, the J end lost 8 bases, and 7 bases lay between the germline ends. Germline V gene data show CDR1 as SEHNR and CDR2 as FQNEAQ (reference sequence). The CDR3 reads CASSLWEKPQHF. The CDR3 DNA reads TGTGCCAGCAGCTTATGGGAGAAGCCCCAGCATTTT.

CDR3 coding DNA: TGTGCCAGCAGTTCCCGCGGCCTAGCGGACTCCTACAATGAGCAGTTCTTC. Protein product: CASSSRGLADSYNEQFF. The chain joins TRBV28 to TRBJ2-1, with 7 bases aligning to TRBD2. CDR1 is MDHEN and CDR2 is SYDVKM in the germline V gene. The trim removed 4 bases at V and 0 bases at J, leaving 9 bases unmatched. There are 17 residues in the CDR3.

Many counts were recorded for this clonotype. The V gene is TRBV5-1, the J gene TRBJ2-3; no clear D. Germline assignment: CDR1 SGHRS and CDR2 YFSETQ. The CDR3 spans 15 residues. V was clipped by 6 bases and J by 2 bases, with 16 bases between them. The CDR3 nucleotides read TGCGCCAGCATCCCCGGTGGCGGCCTCACAGATACGCAGTATTTT. Its translation is CASIPGGGLTDTQYF.

This clonotype was detected a few times. J is TRBJ2-2 and V is TRBV27; weak D call: TRBD1 (6 bases). Trimming cost V 5 bases and J 8 bases, with 27 bases left between them. CDR3 length: 18 residues. Germline V gene sequence: CDR1 MNHEY, CDR2 SMNVEV (reference sequence). CDR3 residues: CASSPSLAGVLKYGELFF. CDR3 bases: TGTGCCAGCAGTCCCTCCCTCGCAGGGGTTTTGAAATATGGGGAGCTGTTTTTT.

This clonotype was observed many times. The rearrangement uses TRBV7-2 and TRBJ1-2; 7 bases line up with TRBD1. This CDR3 contains 16 residues. Trimming at V came to 5 bases and at J to 4 bases, leaving 13 bases not matched to a gene. The germline V gene encodes CDR1 SGHTA and CDR2 FQGNSA. This CDR3 is CASSRPGQSVSYGYTF. The DNA of the CDR3 is TGTGCCAGCAGCCGACCGGGACAGAGTGTTTCCTATGGCTACACCTTC.

This clonotype was detected a few times. The V call is TRBV25-1, the J call TRBJ1-6, with a weak D call TRBD1 (5 bases). The CDR3 contains 13 residues. V was cut by 5 bases and J by 7 bases, with 9 bases left in between. CDR1 MGHDK and CDR2 SYGVNS come from the germline V gene. This chain's CDR3 is CASSKGANSPLHF. DNA for the CDR3: TGTGCCAGCAGTAAAGGGGCGAATTCACCCCTCCACTTT.

This clonotype has more than one count but fewer than ten. This chain links TRBV20-1 with TRBJ2-5, with D perhaps TRBD1 (5 bases). Germline lookup yields CDR1 DFQATT and CDR2 SNEGSKA (reference sequence). The CDR3 covers 16 residues. The V and J ends lost 0 bases and 5 bases respectively, with 19 bases between them. The CDR3 DNA sequence: TGCAGTGCTAGAGATGTAGCTAGTAGGGGTACGGAGACCCAGTACTTC. Translation gives CSARDVASRGTETQYF.

The chain carries TRBV20-1 and TRBJ2-7; D is perhaps TRBD1 (6 bases). The CDR3 extends over 15 amino acids. CDR1 and CDR2 (germline): DFQATT, SNEGSKA (reference sequence). The V end was cut by 0 bases, the J end by 2 bases, with 14 bases between. This CDR3 reads CSARDTQGITYEQYF. DNA for the CDR3: TGCAGTGCTAGAGATACCCAGGGGATTACCTACGAGCAGTACTTC.

This clonotype has only a few counts. The chain employs TRBV20-1 and TRBJ2-1; D uncertain. The CDR3 runs 11 residues. Trimming removed 6 bases at V and 8 bases at J, with 11 bases between. The germline V gene encodes CDR1 DFQATT and CDR2 SNEGSKA (reference sequence). The CDR3 is CSARQGHEQFF. CDR3 nucleotide sequence: TGCAGTGCCCGACAAGGGCATGAGCAGTTCTTC.

The V and J genes are TRBV7-2 and TRBJ1-4, with no clear D. V shed 0 bases and J shed 5 bases, with 10 bases lying between them. CDR1 is SGHTA and CDR2 is FQGNSA in the germline V gene. The CDR3 extends over 15 amino acids. The CDR3 DNA sequence: TGTGCCAGCAGCTTAGCTCCGACGAGGAATGAAAAACTGTTTTTT. It translates to CASSLAPTRNEKLFF.

The table lists this clonotype with many counts. DNA of the CDR3: TGTGCCGTATCCTCGGGGACTAATAACCACGAGCAGTACTTC. It yields the protein CAVSSGTNNHEQYF. The chain links TRBV10-3 to TRBJ2-7; 7 bases match TRBD2. J gave up 5 bases and V 11 bases, and 15 bases lay outside the gene matches. The CDR3 consists of 14 residues. CDR1 and CDR2 (germline): ENHRY, SYGVKD.